The clone carrying this T cell receptor (beta chain) was seen a handful of times. The antigen is unknown. The TCRbeta library incorporated unique molecular identifiers. Using its own MiXCR run on the PCR reads, TCRdb lists one record per CDR3 protein. The sample holds fewer than 700,000 distinct CDR3 sequences, about an eighth seen once. This entry belongs to a study of T-cell reconstitution after alpha-beta-depleted transplantation in children. Study results and limitations: There were some patients whose high TCRbeta diversity at day 60 came from surviving recipient T cells and thymic progenitors. Once a year had passed after transplant, T-cell counts and diversity came mostly from newly produced T cells.

The germline V gene encodes CDR1 SEHNR and CDR2 FQNEAQ (reference sequence). Trimming cost V 5 bases and J 3 bases, with 17 bases left between them. CDR3 length equals 15 residues. This receptor was taken from a male patient between 5 and 17 years old who had a stem cell transplant for acute myeloid leukemia, so the T cells may come from the graft donor. Source: PBMCs, mostly from graft donor cells, taken 360 days after TCRalphabeta/CD19-depleted stem cell transplant. The V call is TRBV7-9, the J call TRBJ2-7, with D uncertain. The CDR3 protein is CASSPLGPAYYEQYF. CDR3 bases: TGTGCCAGCAGCCCCTTGGGTCCGGCCTACTACGAGCAGTACTTC.